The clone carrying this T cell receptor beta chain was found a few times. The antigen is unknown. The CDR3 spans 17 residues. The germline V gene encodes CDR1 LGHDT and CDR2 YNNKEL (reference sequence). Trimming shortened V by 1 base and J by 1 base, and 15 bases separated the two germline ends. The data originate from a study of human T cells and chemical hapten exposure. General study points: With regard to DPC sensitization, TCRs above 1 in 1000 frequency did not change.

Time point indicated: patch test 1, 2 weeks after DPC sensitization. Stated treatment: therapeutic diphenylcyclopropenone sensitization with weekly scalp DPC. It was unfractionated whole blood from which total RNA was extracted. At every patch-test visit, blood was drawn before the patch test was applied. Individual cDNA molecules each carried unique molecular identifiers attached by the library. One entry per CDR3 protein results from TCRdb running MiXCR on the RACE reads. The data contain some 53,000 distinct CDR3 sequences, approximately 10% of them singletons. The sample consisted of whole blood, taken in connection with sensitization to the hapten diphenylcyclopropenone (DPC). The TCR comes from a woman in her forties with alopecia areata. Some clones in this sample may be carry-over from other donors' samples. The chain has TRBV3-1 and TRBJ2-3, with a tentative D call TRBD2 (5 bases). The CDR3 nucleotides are TGTGCCAGCAGCCAAGTCTTTTCAGTGCGGGGCACAGATACGCAGTATTTT. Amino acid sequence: CASSQVFSVRGTDTQYF.